The next 22 T cell receptor beta chains were all read from a single sample in a study of blood T cells in healthy people across ages (dated by TCRdb to the mid-2010s). Libraries were prepared through 5' RACE. Sequencing relied on an Illumina HiSeq 2500. A second PCR of about 7 to 12 cycles was performed with a sample-barcoded 5' primer and a J-beta primer mix. The public reads were reanalyzed by TCRdb: fastp trimming at Q25, MiXCR alignment, in-frame beta chains only. Each record represents a unique CDR3 protein, reported with the most common genes and DNA among its rows. The sample table contains about 1,400,000 distinct CDR3 sequences; only one count was recorded for 42% of them. Approximately 7.9% of the sample comes from the top ten. Input material: blood. These receptors were collected from a woman between 18 and 30 years old in good health.

Here the CDR3 reads CASSQDSGGDTEAFF. Written as DNA, the CDR3 is TGTGCCAGCAGCCAAGATTCGGGGGGTGACACTGAAGCTTTCTTT. The chain employs TRBV4-2 and TRBJ1-1; TRBD1 is a possible D gene (5 bases). The CDR3 consists of 15 residues. Germline V gene sequence: CDR1 LGHNA, CDR2 YNFKEQ. The ends were cut back, 0 bases at V and 3 bases at J, with 11 bases in the middle.

This chain uses TRBV9 with TRBJ1-6; D is possibly TRBD1 (6 bases). Trimming removed 3 bases at V and 7 bases at J, with 11 bases between. The CDR3 covers 14 residues. Germline V gives CDR1 SGDLS, CDR2 YYNGEE. The CDR3 loop is CASSAGQQNSPLHF. The CDR3, as DNA: TGTGCCAGCAGCGCCGGACAGCAGAATTCACCCCTCCACTTT.

The V call is TRBV29-1, the J call TRBJ2-3; 12 bases are shared with TRBD2. Per the germline V gene, CDR1 is SQVTM and CDR2 is ANQGSEA. This CDR3 has 18 amino acids. The ends lost 1 base at V and 0 bases at J; junction bases unmatched: 8. CDR3 DNA: TGCAGCGTTGAAGCGACTAGCGGGGGCCCAGCTAGCACAGATACGCAGTATTTT. Protein product: CSVEATSGGPASTDTQYF.

This chain links TRBV11-2 with TRBJ2-1; D remains ambiguous. The CDR3 spans 17 residues. V was pared by 5 bases and J by 3 bases, with 20 bases between. Germline CDR1 SGHAT, CDR2 FQNNGV. CDR3 sequence (DNA): TGTGCCAGCAGCGCCGTTGGCCGGAGCTCGGGCTACAATGAGCAGTTCTTC. Amino acids: CASSAVGRSSGYNEQFF.

This clonotype has more than one count but fewer than ten. The chain combines TRBV5-1 with TRBJ1-4, with a possible D match to TRBD1 (5 bases). The length of the CDR3 is 14 residues. Germline-derived CDR1 and CDR2 are SGHRS and YFSETQ. V lost 6 bases and J lost 4, with 13 bases in between. The CDR3 DNA reads TGCGCCAGCACCTATATGGGGCTTAATGAAAAACTGTTTTTT. The encoded protein is CASTYMGLNEKLFF.

This clonotype was picked up many times. One end of the junction does not line up with germline, which may come from a read error. This rearrangement joins TRBV5-1 to TRBJ2-1, with a weak D call TRBD2 (6 bases). Germline-derived CDR1 and CDR2 are SGHRS and YFSETQ. This CDR3 comprises 14 residues. The CDR3 here is CASSLGGINNEQFF. In DNA, the CDR3 is TGTGCCAGCAGTTTGGGGGGAATCAACAATGAGCAGTTCTTC.

There are a few counts of this clonotype. The J gene is TRBJ2-7, the V gene TRBV14; D remains unclear. Trimming stripped 1 base from V and 3 bases from J, with 10 bases between. This CDR3 is 14 amino acids long. From germline, CDR1 is SGHDN and CDR2 FVKESK. CDR3 sequence: CASSQGRRNYEQYF. CDR3 coding DNA: TGTGCCAGCAGCCAAGGACGGCGAAACTACGAGCAGTACTTC.

This clonotype was picked up a small number of times. The J gene is TRBJ2-1, the V gene TRBV2, with D tentatively TRBD2 (5 bases). CDR3 length equals 14 residues. Germline values: CDR1 SNHLY, CDR2 FYNNEI. V lost 5 bases and J 5 bases, leaving 13 bases between the germline ends. In nucleotides, the CDR3 is TGTGCCAGCAGTACCCCAGCGGCTAACAATGAGCAGTTCTTC. Translated, it gives CASSTPAANNEQFF.

This CDR3 reads CASSPGVSSYNEQFF. The CDR3 DNA follows: TGTGCCAGCAGCCCTGGGGTGAGCTCCTACAATGAGCAGTTCTTC. The chain couples TRBV5-5 to TRBJ2-1; D remains unclear. This CDR3 contains 15 residues. CDR1 SGHKS and CDR2 YYEKEE come from the germline V gene (reference sequence). V shed 4 bases and J shed 0 bases, with 11 bases lying between them.

The rearrangement links TRBV6-6 to TRBJ1-1; D is uncertain. The V end was cut by 7 bases, the J end by 6 bases, with 18 bases between. The CDR3 sequence is 14 residues long. Germline-derived CDR1 and CDR2 are MNHNY and SVGAGI (reference sequence). The CDR3 here is CASTTGRTNAEAFF. In DNA form, the CDR3 reads TGTGCCAGCACTACGGGAAGAACCAACGCTGAAGCTTTCTTT.

This clonotype has only a few counts. The rearrangement uses TRBV12-3 or TRBV12-4 and TRBJ2-3; 7 bases align to TRBD1. The junction had 8 bases not matched to a gene; V was cut back by 6 bases and J by 2 bases. The CDR3 contains 15 residues. CDR3 sequence: CASSRTGQSTDTQYF. The CDR3 region has the DNA TGTGCCAGCAGCCGAACGGGACAGTCCACAGATACGCAGTATTTT.

CDR3 DNA: TGTGCCAGCAGCGTAGGAGGGACGGGACCTCCCTACGAGCAGTACTTC. This encodes CASSVGGTGPPYEQYF. The V and J genes are TRBV9 and TRBJ2-7, with D perhaps given as TRBD1 or TRBD2 (5 bases each). Germline-derived CDR1 and CDR2 are SGDLS and YYNGEE. The V gene lost 0 bases and the J gene lost 2 bases, with 15 bases spanning the gap. This CDR3 contains 16 residues. The full variable domain, its missing parts supplied by reference TRBV9 and TRBJ2-7, is DSGVTQTPKHLITATGQRVTLRCSPRSGDLSVYWYQQSLDQGLQFLIQYYNGEERAKGNILERFSAQQFPDLHSELNLSSLELGDSALYFCASSVGGTGPPYEQYFGPGTRLTVT.

The rearrangement uses TRBV6-5 and TRBJ1-2, with TRBD1 as a possible D gene (5 bases). V was shortened by 7 bases and J by 7 bases, with 22 bases between the two germline ends. Germline V gene sequence: CDR1 MNHEY, CDR2 SVGAGI. CDR3 length: 15 residues. CDR3 in DNA: TGTGCCAGCAAACTCGGACACGGACCCTCGGGTGGCTACACCTTC. It yields the protein CASKLGHGPSGGYTF.

The J gene is TRBJ2-3, the V gene TRBV5-1; 7 bases match TRBD2. Trimming took 0 bases from V and 4 from J; bases not matched to a gene: 11. This CDR3 has 17 amino acids. Germline V lookup: CDR1 SGHRS, CDR2 YFSETQ. The CDR3 protein is CASSLGPQRGRADTQYF. CDR3 nucleotides: TGCGCCAGCAGCTTGGGACCTCAGCGGGGTCGAGCAGATACGCAGTATTTT.

This chain connects TRBV27 to TRBJ2-1; TRBD1 matches at 7 bases. CDR3 length: 15 amino acids. CDR1 and CDR2 (germline): MNHEY, SMNVEV (reference sequence). The junction had 6 bases not matched to a gene; V was cut back by 5 bases and J by 2 bases. The DNA for the CDR3 is TGTGCCAGCAGTAACGACAGGGCGGCCTACAATGAGCAGTTCTTC. Its translation is CASSNDRAAYNEQFF.

V usage is TRBV29-1 and J usage is TRBJ2-1, with D maybe TRBD1 (5 bases). V was trimmed by 5 bases and J by 9 bases, leaving 14 bases between them. Germline loops: CDR1 SQVTM, CDR2 ANQGSEA. The CDR3 totals 12 residues. CDR3 bases: TGCAGCGTTAGCTACGGACAAGGTGAGCAGTTCTTC. Its translation is CSVSYGQGEQFF.

In this sample, this clonotype turned up a few times. CDR3 DNA sequence: TGTGCCAGCGGGGACGGGCCCAATCAGCCCCAGCATTTT. Protein sequence: CASGDGPNQPQHF. The rearrangement uses TRBV6-5 and TRBJ1-5; D is possibly TRBD1 (5 bases). Trimming removed 8 bases from V and 3 bases from J, with 11 bases in between. The CDR3 runs 13 residues. CDR1 and CDR2 (germline): MNHEY, SVGAGI.

In DNA form, the CDR3 reads TGCGCCAGCAGGCCTCAGGGGAGCCACGAGCAGTACTTC. Its protein is CASRPQGSHEQYF. The J gene is TRBJ2-7, the V gene TRBV5-1, with D possibly being TRBD1 (6 bases). The CDR3 runs to 13 residues. The germline gives CDR1 SGHRS, CDR2 YFSETQ. Trimming shortened V by 5 bases and J by 5 bases, and 14 bases separated the two germline ends.

The V and J genes are TRBV2 and TRBJ2-3; a possible D gene is TRBD1 (5 bases). The CDR3 is made up of 14 amino acids. CDR1 is SNHLY and CDR2 is FYNNEI in the germline V gene. Trimming cost V 1 base and J 8 bases, with 13 bases left between them. CDR3 sequence (DNA): TGTGCCAGCAGTGAAGAGGGGCTGACGGGTACGCAGTATTTT. Protein: CASSEEGLTGTQYF.

This chain joins TRBV20-1 and TRBJ2-7; D gene ambiguous. V was trimmed by 4 bases and J by 7 bases, leaving 20 bases between them. Germline CDR1 reads DFQATT; CDR2 reads SNEGSKA (reference sequence). This CDR3 is built from 14 residues. The CDR3 DNA sequence: TGCAGTGCTATGAGGACCTCTTCGAGTGTTGAGCAGTACTTC. The encoded protein is CSAMRTSSSVEQYF.

The rearrangement links TRBV2 to TRBJ1-2, with a weak D call TRBD1 (5 bases). V lost 6 bases, J lost 7 bases, and 21 bases lay in between. The CDR3 totals 15 residues. Germline loops: CDR1 SNHLY, CDR2 FYNNEI. The CDR3 sequence is CASRAGADGFGGYTF. The CDR3 DNA reads TGTGCCAGCAGGGCCGGGGCGGACGGCTTTGGTGGCTACACCTTC.

This clonotype was seen only a few times. The chain is built from TRBV3-1 and TRBJ1-4; a weak D match, TRBD1 (5 bases). CDR3 length: 15 amino acids. CDR1 and CDR2 from the germline V gene are LGHDT and YNNKEL (reference sequence). V was trimmed by 7 bases and J by 7 bases, leaving 19 bases between them. CDR3 coding DNA: TGTGCCAGCACAGGGTCGGGGGTGCCGGGTGAAAAACTGTTTTTT. As protein: CASTGSGVPGEKLFF.